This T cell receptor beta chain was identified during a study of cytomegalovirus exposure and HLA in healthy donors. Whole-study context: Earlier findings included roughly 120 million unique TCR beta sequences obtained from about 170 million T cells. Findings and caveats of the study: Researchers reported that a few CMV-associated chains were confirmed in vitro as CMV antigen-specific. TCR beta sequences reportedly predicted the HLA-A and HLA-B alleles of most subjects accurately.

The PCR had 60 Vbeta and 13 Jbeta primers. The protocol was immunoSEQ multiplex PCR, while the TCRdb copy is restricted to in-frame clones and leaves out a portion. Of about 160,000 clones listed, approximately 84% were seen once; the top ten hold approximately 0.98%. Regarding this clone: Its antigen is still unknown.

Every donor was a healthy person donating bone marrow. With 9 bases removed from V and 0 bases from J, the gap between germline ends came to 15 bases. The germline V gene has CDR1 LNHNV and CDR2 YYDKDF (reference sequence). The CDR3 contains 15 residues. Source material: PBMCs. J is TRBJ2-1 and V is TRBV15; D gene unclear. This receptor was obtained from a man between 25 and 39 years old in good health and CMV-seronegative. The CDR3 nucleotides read TGTGCCACTTTCGACCCGGGTTACTCCTACAATGAGCAGTTCTTC. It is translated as CATFDPGYSYNEQFF. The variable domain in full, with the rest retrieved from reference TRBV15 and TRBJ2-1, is DAMVIQNPRYQVTQFGKPVTLSCSQTLNHNVMYWYQQKSSQAPKLLFHYYDKDFNNEADTPDNFQSRRPNTSFCFLDIRSPGLGDTAMYLCATFDPGYSYNEQFFGPGTRLTVL.